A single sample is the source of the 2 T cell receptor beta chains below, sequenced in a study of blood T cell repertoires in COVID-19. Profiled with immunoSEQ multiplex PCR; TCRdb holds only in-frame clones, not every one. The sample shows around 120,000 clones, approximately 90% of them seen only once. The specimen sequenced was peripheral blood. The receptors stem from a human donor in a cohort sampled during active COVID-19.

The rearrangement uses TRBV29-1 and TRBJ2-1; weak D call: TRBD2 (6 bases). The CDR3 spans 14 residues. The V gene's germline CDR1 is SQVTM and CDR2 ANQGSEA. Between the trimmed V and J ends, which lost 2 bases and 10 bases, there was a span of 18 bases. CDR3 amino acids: CSVEPGRGNLEQFF. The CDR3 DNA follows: TGCAGCGTTGAACCCGGGAGAGGGAATCTAGAGCAGTTCTTC.

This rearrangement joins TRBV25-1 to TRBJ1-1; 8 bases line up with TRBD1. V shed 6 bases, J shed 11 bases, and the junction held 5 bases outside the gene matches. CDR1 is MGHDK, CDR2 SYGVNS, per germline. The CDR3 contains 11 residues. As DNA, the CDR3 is TGTGCCAGCAGGCAGGGGGCGCAGGCTTTCTTT. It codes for CASRQGAQAFF.